These T cell receptor beta chains were read from a single sample in a study of OX40 agonist ivuxolimab in advanced cancers. Repertoires were generated with immunoSEQ multiplex PCR, while TCRdb's copy carries only in-frame clones and drops some. This sample has tens of thousands of clones, with around 84% found just once. The sample in question was CD4+ or CD8+ T cells sorted from blood, obtained in a trial of the OX40 agonist ivuxolimab. The receptors were sampled from an adult with an advanced solid tumor such as melanoma, head and neck, liver or kidney cancer. CDR3s include the opening cysteine and the closing phenylalanine or tryptophan. D genes are given only for firm matches. Clone size is shown for a subset of rows, as once, few, many or a class of expanded clone.

size: once; J: TRBJ1-1; length: 13; D: .; V: TRBV2; CDR3: CASNKERNTEAFF; DNA: TGTGCCAGCAATAAAGAAAGAAACACTGAAGCTTTCTTT
size: .; J: TRBJ2-7; length: 12; D: TRBD1; V: TRBV10-3; CDR3: CAIRQTGAEQYF; DNA: TGTGCCATCAGACAAACAGGGGCCGAGCAGTACTTC
size: once; J: TRBJ2-6; length: 15; D: TRBD1; V: TRBV7-2; CDR3: CASSRTGFGANVLTF; DNA: TGTGCCAGCAGCCGGACAGGGTTTGGGGCCAACGTCCTGACTTTC
size: once; J: TRBJ1-1; length: 13; D: .; V: TRBV29-1; CDR3: CSVSGGRGTEAFF; DNA: TGCAGCGTTTCTGGGGGCCGGGGAACTGAAGCTTTCTTT
size: .; J: TRBJ1-5; length: 13; D: .; V: TRBV6-5; CDR3: CASKRDRDQPQHF; DNA: TGTGCCAGCAAACGAGACCGAGATCAGCCCCAGCATTTT
size: .; J: TRBJ2-3; length: 13; D: TRBD2; V: TRBV30; CDR3: CAWTSGSEDTQYF; DNA: TGTGCCTGGACGAGCGGGAGTGAAGATACGCAGTATTTT
size: .; J: TRBJ2-7; length: 13; D: TRBD2; V: TRBV11-2; CDR3: CASSSGAWYEQYF; DNA: TGTGCCAGCAGCAGCGGGGCGTGGTACGAGCAGTACTTC
size: .; J: TRBJ2-3; length: 14; D: .; V: TRBV5-1; CDR3: CASSLEDEADTQYF; DNA: TGCGCCAGCAGCTTGGAAGACGAGGCAGATACGCAGTATTTT
size: .; J: TRBJ2-3; length: 15; D: .; V: TRBV18; CDR3: CASSSTRGITDTQYF; DNA: TGTGCCAGCTCATCGACACGGGGAATCACAGATACGCAGTATTTT
size: .; J: TRBJ2-3; length: 13; D: TRBD2; V: TRBV29-1; CDR3: CSVATGGGDTQYF; DNA: TGCAGCGTTGCGACGGGAGGAGGAGATACGCAGTATTTT
size: .; J: TRBJ1-1; length: 14; D: .; V: TRBV29-1; CDR3: CSARQETRSTEAFF; DNA: TGCAGCGCACGACAGGAAACGAGGAGCACTGAAGCTTTCTTT